What follows is one T cell receptor beta chain and its context. Its antigen is currently unknown. Only in-frame clones appear in the TCRdb table, and some are missing; sequencing was by immunoSEQ multiplex PCR. Seen here are some 100,000 clones, more than 75% observed once, and the top ten hold around 2%. Individuals having autoimmune disease history or systemic immunosuppression were not enrolled. This entry comes from a study of OX40 agonist ivuxolimab in advanced cancers. On the study more broadly: Dose-escalation cases comprised hepatocellular carcinoma, melanoma, renal cell or head and neck cancer.

Whole-study results and caveats: Average numbers of expanded clones were greater in CD8+ T cells than in CD4+. CD4+ and CD8+ T cells in blood underwent clonal expansion by week 6 at 0.1 to 3.0 mg/kg.

This sequence originates from an adult with an advanced solid tumor such as melanoma, head and neck, liver or kidney cancer. Material: CD4+ or CD8+ T cells sorted from blood, obtained in a trial of the OX40 agonist ivuxolimab.

The CDR3 DNA is TGTGCCAGCAGCTTGGTGGGTACGCCTGGGGAGCAGTACTTC. Translation: CASSLVGTPGEQYF. The chain recombines TRBV5-6 with TRBJ2-7; D remains ambiguous. The ends were cut back, 0 bases at V and 7 bases at J, with 14 bases in the middle. Germline V gives CDR1 SGHDT, CDR2 YYEEEE. CDR3 length: 14 residues.